The TCR beta chain described here comes from a study of T cells in narcolepsy. Study overall: Donors had narcolepsy type 1 or type 2, or were healthy controls. Overall study results and limits: Healthy controls reportedly lacked the autoreactive clonotypes serially found in patients' blood. Some memory CD4+ repertoires had no autoreactive clone sequences. Comparing one patient's CSF and blood CD4+ clonotypes highlighted HCRT- and TRIB2-specific autoreactive clonotypes.

Trimming stripped 1 base from V and 4 bases from J, with 8 bases between. CDR3 length: 14 residues. Germline CDR1 and CDR2: SEHNR and FQNEAQ (reference sequence). On this clone: As yet, its antigen is unknown.

Sequenced by immunoSEQ multiplex PCR; TCRdb stores in-frame clones only, minus some. In the table there are about 27,000 clones, 70% to 80% of which are singletons. The specimen was CD45RA- memory CD4+ T cells from PBMCs. V and J are TRBV7-9 and TRBJ2-1, with D unclear. The source of this sequence is a human donor with narcolepsy. CDR3: CASSLGSIYNEQFF. CDR3 bases: TGTGCCAGCAGCTTAGGGTCCATATACAATGAGCAGTTCTTC.